The text below deals with one T cell receptor (beta chain). The sample is drawn from a study of blood T cells in healthy people across ages. Background on the study: About one barcoded beta molecule per two T cells was captured by template switching.

V lost 1 base to trimming and J lost 7 bases, with 19 bases between them. The CDR3 sequence is 16 residues long. Germline lookup yields CDR1 SGHVS and CDR2 FQNEAQ. Using a J-beta primer mix together with a sample-barcoded 5' primer, a second PCR was run for about 7 to 12 cycles. MiXCR, run by TCRdb on the 5' RACE reads, gives a single entry per CDR3 protein. The sample lists about 1.8 million distinct CDR3 sequences, 49% seen once, with roughly 2.1% in the top ten. This sequence originates from a woman in her 40s in good health. Sequenced input: blood. The J gene is TRBJ2-5, the V gene TRBV7-8, with D tentatively TRBD2 (6 bases). The CDR3 DNA reads TGTGCCAGCAGCTTAGGGCGGGACGCCGCACTGGGGACCCAGTACTTC. Translated, it gives CASSLGRDAALGTQYF.